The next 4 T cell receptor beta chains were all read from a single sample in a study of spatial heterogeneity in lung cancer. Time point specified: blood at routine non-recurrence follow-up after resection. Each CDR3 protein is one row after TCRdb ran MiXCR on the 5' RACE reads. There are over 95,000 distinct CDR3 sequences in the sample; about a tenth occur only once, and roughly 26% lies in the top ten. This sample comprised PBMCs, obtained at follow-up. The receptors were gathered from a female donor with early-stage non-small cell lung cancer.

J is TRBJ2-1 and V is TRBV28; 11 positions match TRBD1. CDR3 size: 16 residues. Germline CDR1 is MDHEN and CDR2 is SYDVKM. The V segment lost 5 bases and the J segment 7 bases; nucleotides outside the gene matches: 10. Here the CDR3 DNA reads TGTGCCAGCAGTGGGCCCGGGACAGGGGGTAGGAATGAGCAGTTCTTC. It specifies CASSGPGTGGRNEQFF.

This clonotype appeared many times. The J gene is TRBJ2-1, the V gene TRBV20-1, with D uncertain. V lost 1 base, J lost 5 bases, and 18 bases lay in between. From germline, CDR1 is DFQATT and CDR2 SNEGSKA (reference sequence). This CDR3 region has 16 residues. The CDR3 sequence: CSARASQTRRNNEQFF. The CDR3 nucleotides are TGCAGTGCTAGAGCATCCCAAACGAGGCGAAACAATGAGCAGTTCTTC.

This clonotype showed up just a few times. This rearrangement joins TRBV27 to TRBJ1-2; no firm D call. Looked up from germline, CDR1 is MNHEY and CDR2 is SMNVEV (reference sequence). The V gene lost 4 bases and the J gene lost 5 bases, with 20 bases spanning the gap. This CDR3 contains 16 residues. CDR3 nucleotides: TGTGCCAGCAGTTCCCGGGTGAATGAACTCAATTATGGCTACACCTTC. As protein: CASSSRVNELNYGYTF.

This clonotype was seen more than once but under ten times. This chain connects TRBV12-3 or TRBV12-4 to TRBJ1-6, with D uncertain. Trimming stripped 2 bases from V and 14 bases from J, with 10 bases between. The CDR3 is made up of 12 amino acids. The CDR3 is CASSLSAASLHF. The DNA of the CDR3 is TGTGCCAGCAGTTTATCGGCAGCCTCCCTCCACTTT.